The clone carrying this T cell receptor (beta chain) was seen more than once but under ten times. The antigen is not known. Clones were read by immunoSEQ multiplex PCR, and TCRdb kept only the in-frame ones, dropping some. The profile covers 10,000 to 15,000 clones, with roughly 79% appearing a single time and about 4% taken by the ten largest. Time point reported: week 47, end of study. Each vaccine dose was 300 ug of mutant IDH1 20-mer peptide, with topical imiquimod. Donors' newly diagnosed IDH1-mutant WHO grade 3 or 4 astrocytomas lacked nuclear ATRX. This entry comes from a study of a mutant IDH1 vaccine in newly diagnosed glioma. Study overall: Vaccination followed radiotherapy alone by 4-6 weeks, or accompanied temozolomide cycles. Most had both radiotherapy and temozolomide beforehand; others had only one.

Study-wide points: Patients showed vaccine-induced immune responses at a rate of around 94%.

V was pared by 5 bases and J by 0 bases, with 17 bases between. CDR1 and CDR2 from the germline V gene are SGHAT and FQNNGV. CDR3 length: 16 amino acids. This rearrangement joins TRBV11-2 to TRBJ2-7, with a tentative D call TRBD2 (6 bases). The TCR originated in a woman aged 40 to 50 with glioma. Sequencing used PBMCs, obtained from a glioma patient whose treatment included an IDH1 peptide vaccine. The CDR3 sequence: CASSPAGLFSSYEQYF. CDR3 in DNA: TGTGCCAGCAGCCCGGCGGGACTCTTCAGCTCCTACGAGCAGTACTTC.